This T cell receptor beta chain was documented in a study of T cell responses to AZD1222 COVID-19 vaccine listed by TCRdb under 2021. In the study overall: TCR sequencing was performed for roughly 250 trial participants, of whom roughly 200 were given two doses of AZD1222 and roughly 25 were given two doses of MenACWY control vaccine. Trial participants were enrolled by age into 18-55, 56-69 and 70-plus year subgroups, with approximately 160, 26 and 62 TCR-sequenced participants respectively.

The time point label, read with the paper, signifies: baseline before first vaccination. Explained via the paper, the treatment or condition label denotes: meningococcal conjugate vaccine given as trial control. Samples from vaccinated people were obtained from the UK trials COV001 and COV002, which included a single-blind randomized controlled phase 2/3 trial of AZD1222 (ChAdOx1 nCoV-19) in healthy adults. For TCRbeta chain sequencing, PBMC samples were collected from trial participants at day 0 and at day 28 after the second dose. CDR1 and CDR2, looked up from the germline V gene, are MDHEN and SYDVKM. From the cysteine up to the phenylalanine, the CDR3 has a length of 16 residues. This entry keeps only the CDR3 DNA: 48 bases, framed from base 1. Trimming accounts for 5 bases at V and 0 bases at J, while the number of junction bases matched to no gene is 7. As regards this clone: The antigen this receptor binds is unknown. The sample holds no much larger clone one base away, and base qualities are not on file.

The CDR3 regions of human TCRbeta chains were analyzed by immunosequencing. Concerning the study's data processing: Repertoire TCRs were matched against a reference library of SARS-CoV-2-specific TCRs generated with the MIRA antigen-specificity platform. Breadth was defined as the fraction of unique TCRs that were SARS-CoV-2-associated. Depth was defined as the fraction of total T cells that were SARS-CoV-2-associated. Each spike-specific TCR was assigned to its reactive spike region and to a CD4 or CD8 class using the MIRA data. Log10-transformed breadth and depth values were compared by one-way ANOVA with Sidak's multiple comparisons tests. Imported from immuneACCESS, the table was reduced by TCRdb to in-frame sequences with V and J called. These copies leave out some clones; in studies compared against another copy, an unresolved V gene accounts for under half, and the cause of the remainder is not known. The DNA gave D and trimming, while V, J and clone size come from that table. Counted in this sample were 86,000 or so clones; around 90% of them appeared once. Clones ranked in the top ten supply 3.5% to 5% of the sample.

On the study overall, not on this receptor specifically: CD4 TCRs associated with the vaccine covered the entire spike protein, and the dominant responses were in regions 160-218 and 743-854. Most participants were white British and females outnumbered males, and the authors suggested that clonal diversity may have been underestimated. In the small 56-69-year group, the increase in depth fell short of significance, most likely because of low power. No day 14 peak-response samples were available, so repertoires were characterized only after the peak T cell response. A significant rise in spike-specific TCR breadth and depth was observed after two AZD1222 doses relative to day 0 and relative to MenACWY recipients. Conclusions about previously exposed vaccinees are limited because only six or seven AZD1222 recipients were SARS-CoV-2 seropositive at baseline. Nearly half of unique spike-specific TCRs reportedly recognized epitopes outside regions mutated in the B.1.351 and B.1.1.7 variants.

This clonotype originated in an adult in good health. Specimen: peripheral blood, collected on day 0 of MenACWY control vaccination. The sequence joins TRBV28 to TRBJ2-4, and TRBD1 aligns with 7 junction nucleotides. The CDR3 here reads CASSQGTALAKNIQYF. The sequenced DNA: TGTGCCAGCAGTCAAGGGACAGCCCTAGCCAAAAACATTCAGTACTTC.